The 20 T cell receptor beta chains below all came from one sample that was sequenced in a study of T cell changes during pregnancy in multiple sclerosis (dated by TCRdb to the late 2010s). Library prep was done by the immunoSEQ multiplex PCR assay. The table was pulled from immuneACCESS by TCRdb, which kept in-frame rearrangements only. Such tables lose some clones; where checked, under half of the loss comes from unresolved V genes, and the rest has no known cause. This sample comprises 21,000 or so clones, around nine tenths of them detected only once. The ten largest make up around 5% of the sample. Sequencing was performed on CD8+ T cells from peripheral blood mononuclear cells, taken in the second trimester of pregnancy. The receptors come from a female donor in good health, enrolled as a control in a pregnancy study.

The chain is built from TRBV6-4 and TRBJ2-1; 7 bases map to TRBD2. Looked up from germline, CDR1 is MRHNA and CDR2 is SNTAGT. The CDR3 is 15 amino acids. V shed 4 bases and J 5 bases; nucleotides not matched to a gene: 8. The CDR3 nucleotides are TGTGCCAGCAGTGTGTCTAGCGGATCTCACAATGAGCAGTTCTTC. Amino acid sequence: CASSVSSGSHNEQFF.

This clone was observed a handful of times. V usage is TRBV13 and J usage is TRBJ2-5; 9 nucleotides line up with TRBD2. Unmatched junction bases numbered 6, after V lost 0 bases and J lost 7 bases. This CDR3 has 15 amino acids. Germline CDR1 PRHDT, CDR2 FYEKMQ (reference sequence). The DNA for the CDR3 is TGTGCCAGCAGCTTAGGCCTAAGGCGGGAGGGGACCCAGTACTTC. Translation gives CASSLGLRREGTQYF.

The CDR3 spells CASSLFGQETQYF. In nucleotides, the CDR3 is TGTGCCAGCAGCTTATTCGGCCAAGAGACCCAGTACTTC. This chain uses TRBV7-9 with TRBJ2-5, with unresolved D. The germline V and J ends were trimmed by 2 bases and 1 base, with 5 bases remaining between them. CDR1 SEHNR and CDR2 FQNEAQ come from the germline V gene (reference sequence). The CDR3 has 13 residues.

The chain is built from TRBV27 and TRBJ2-5; D gene unclear. Looked up from germline, CDR1 is MNHEY and CDR2 is SMNVEV (reference sequence). Trimming cost V 3 bases and J 5 bases, with 10 bases left between them. The CDR3 loop spans 13 amino acids. The CDR3 nucleotides are TGTGCCAGCAGTTTCGCGACTTGGGAGACCCAGTACTTC. Protein: CASSFATWETQYF.

The DNA of the CDR3 is TGTGCCAGCAGTTTAGAGGCAGGGCAAATGGATGAGCAGTTCTTC. Translating it yields CASSLEAGQMDEQFF. The chain joins TRBV28 to TRBJ2-1; D possibly corresponds to TRBD1 (5 bases). V was shortened by 2 bases and J by 8 bases, with 16 bases between the two germline ends. CDR3 length: 15 amino acids. Germline V CDR1 and CDR2: MDHEN, SYDVKM.

CDR3 sequence reads: CASSPASSVPSTDTQYF. Here the CDR3 DNA reads TGTGCCAGTAGTCCCGCCTCTAGCGTCCCTAGCACAGATACGCAGTATTTT. The V call is TRBV19, the J call TRBJ2-3; possible D gene TRBD2, 6 bases. The CDR3 has 17 amino acids. The ends were cut back, 5 bases at V and 0 bases at J, with 18 bases in the middle. Germline CDR1 and CDR2: LNHDA and SQIVND (reference sequence).

V and J are TRBV6-5 and TRBJ1-1; D gene ambiguous. CDR1 is MNHEY, CDR2 SVGAGI, per germline. V lost 6 bases, J lost 8 bases, and 16 bases lay in between. The CDR3 loop spans 13 amino acids. CDR3 bases: TGTGCCAGCAGCGTATATGAGCTACGCGAAGCTTTCTTT. It encodes CASSVYELREAFF.

The J gene is TRBJ2-3, the V gene TRBV27; 7 bases agree with TRBD1. The trim removed 4 bases at V and 2 bases at J, leaving 15 bases unmatched. Per germline, CDR1 MNHEY and CDR2 SMNVEV (reference sequence). The length of the CDR3 is 18 residues. The CDR3 sequence is CASSYTVGGTVVTDTQYF. CDR3 bases: TGTGCCAGCAGTTATACCGTTGGTGGGACAGTGGTCACAGATACGCAGTATTTT.

V usage is TRBV11-1 and J usage is TRBJ2-5, with 7 bases aligning to TRBD2. Trimming took 7 bases from V and 5 from J; bases not matched to a gene: 7. Germline V gene sequence: CDR1 SGHAT, CDR2 FQDESV (reference sequence). This CDR3 is 13 amino acids long. The CDR3 is CASTTVGGETQYF. The CDR3 nucleotides read TGTGCCAGCACCACGGTGGGGGGGGAGACCCAGTACTTC.

This clone was found once. The J gene is TRBJ2-3, the V gene TRBV11-2; TRBD1 matches at 9 bases. With V trimmed by 6 bases and J by 5 bases, 3 bases remained unmatched. Germline values: CDR1 SGHAT, CDR2 FQNNGV. The CDR3 runs to 13 residues. CDR3 in DNA: TGTGCCAGCAGTCACAGGGGGCAAGATACGCAGTATTTT. It translates to CASSHRGQDTQYF.

The V call is TRBV6-5, the J call TRBJ2-3; D is uncertain. CDR1 is MNHEY, CDR2 SVGAGI, per germline. V gave up 4 bases and J gave up 5 bases, with 4 bases separating them. The CDR3 is 11 amino acids. CDR3 bases: TGTGCCAGCAGTTCGGTAGATACGCAGTATTTT. Protein product: CASSSVDTQYF.

The chain recombines TRBV19 with TRBJ2-7, with 10 bases identical to TRBD1. Germline V gene data show CDR1 as LNHDA and CDR2 as SQIVND (reference sequence). This CDR3 comprises 15 residues. Trimming removed 5 bases from V and 4 bases from J; junction bases left unmatched: 8. The CDR3 loop reads CASSSLGTGVYEQYF. The CDR3 coding sequence is TGTGCCAGTAGTTCCCTCGGGACAGGGGTTTACGAGCAGTACTTC.

The chain uses TRBV19 and TRBJ1-4; 9 bases match TRBD1. With V trimmed by 6 bases and J by 11 bases, 10 bases remained unmatched. The length of the CDR3 is 14 residues. Germline V gene lookup returns CDR1 LNHDA and CDR2 SQIVND (reference sequence). The CDR3 loop reads CASSPDRGRWKLFF. CDR3 nucleotide sequence: TGTGCCAGTAGCCCGGACAGGGGACGGTGGAAACTGTTTTTT.

The genes are TRBV6-4 and TRBJ2-4, with 7 bases identical to TRBD2. The germline V gene has CDR1 MRHNA and CDR2 SNTAGT. V shed 2 bases and J 8 bases; nucleotides not matched to a gene: 6. The CDR3 has 14 residues. In DNA, the CDR3 is TGTGCCAGCAGTGACGGGGGGGAGAAGGACATTCAGTACTTC. It translates to CASSDGGEKDIQYF.

DNA for the CDR3: TGTGCCAGCAGTTCAGACGCTCCCGGGACAGGGGAGTTGGAGCCCCAGCATTTT. Its translation is CASSSDAPGTGELEPQHF. The chain carries TRBV27 and TRBJ1-5; 10 bases map to TRBD1. This CDR3 has 18 amino acids. V lost 4 bases and J lost 8; bases outside the gene matches: 17. Germline V CDR1 and CDR2: MNHEY, SMNVEV (reference sequence).

Regarding this clone: One end of the junction fails to match germline, which may point to a read error. The chain uses TRBV9 and TRBJ1-2; the D gene is possibly TRBD1 (5 bases). Germline CDR1 reads SGDLS; CDR2 reads YYNGEE. The CDR3 contains 15 residues. The CDR3 protein is CAGSPGGVLDYGYTF. CDR3 DNA sequence: TGTGCCGGCAGCCCTGGGGGGGTGCTTGACTATGGCTACACCTTC.

J is TRBJ2-4 and V is TRBV6-4; 9 positions match TRBD2. V was pared by 0 bases and J by 9 bases, with 3 bases of the junction left unmatched. Germline CDR1 reads MRHNA; CDR2 reads SNTAGT. The CDR3 length is 14 residues. CDR3 nucleotide sequence: TGTGCCAGCAGTGACTCTAGCGGGAGTGGCATTCAGTACTTC. Its translation: CASSDSSGSGIQYF.

This chain connects TRBV28 to TRBJ1-5; 7 nucleotides line up with TRBD1. Germline assignment: CDR1 MDHEN and CDR2 SYDVKM. This CDR3 is built from 14 residues. J lost 3 bases, V lost 7 bases, and 6 bases had no gene match. The CDR3 here is CASTSGTVNQPQHF. The CDR3 coding sequence is TGTGCCAGCACTTCCGGGACAGTCAATCAGCCCCAGCATTTT.

The chain employs TRBV9 and TRBJ2-7; D might be TRBD2 (6 bases). The germline V gene encodes CDR1 SGDLS and CDR2 YYNGEE. The germline V and J ends were trimmed by 3 bases and 2 bases, with 15 bases remaining between them. This CDR3 has 15 residues. Written as DNA, the CDR3 is TGTGCCAGCAGCGCCGGTGGGACTGGAGCCTACGAGCAGTACTTC. It translates to CASSAGGTGAYEQYF.

The rearrangement joins TRBV30 to TRBJ1-2; 7 bases are a match to TRBD1. The length of the CDR3 is 18 residues. Germline assignment: CDR1 GTSNPN and CDR2 SVGIG (reference sequence). J lost 0 bases, V lost 2 bases, and 15 bases had no gene match. The CDR3 region has the DNA TGTGCCTGGAGTCCAACCGGGACAGATCCTGTTGCTAACTATGGCTACACCTTC. It specifies CAWSPTGTDPVANYGYTF. Using reference TRBV30 and TRBJ1-2 for the parts outside the CDR3, the full variable domain is SQTIHQWPATLVQPVGSPLSLECTVEGTSNPNLYWYRQAAGRGLQLLFYSVGIGQISSEVPQNLSASRPQDRQFILSSKKLLLSDSGFYLCAWSPTGTDPVANYGYTFGSGTRLTVV.